This TCR beta chain was identified during a study of T cells in Graves' hyperthyroidism and ophthalmopathy (dated by TCRdb to about 2019). With regard to the full study: Peripheral blood was sampled at the time of initial diagnosis, prior to any treatment. A discovery cohort of roughly 96 patients, 43 with Graves' ophthalmopathy and more than 55 with stable Graves' hyperthyroidism, was used to find distinguishing TCR V-J signatures. Prospective prediction of ophthalmopathy was tested in an independent validation cohort consisting of 18 to 20 hyperthyroidism patients and more than 15 patients who later progressed to ophthalmopathy. The 100 discovery patients were randomly split 7:3 into training and test sets. In addition, the study compared T-cell repertoires in thyroid tissue and in blood from roughly six Graves' hyperthyroidism patients. After sampling, hyperthyroidism patients received methimazole starting at 30 mg daily, and ophthalmopathy patients received high-dose intravenous methylprednisolone. According to the paper, TCR Vbeta CDR3 sequencing was carried out on about 140 peripheral blood samples, which came from about 45 ophthalmopathy, approximately 72 hyperthyroidism and approximately 17 progressor patients. General study outcomes and caveats: During validation, the model predicted progression to ophthalmopathy a median of around 7 months ahead of onset, with 70.59% sensitivity and roughly 72% specificity. A model built on a 13 V-J signature distinguished ophthalmopathy from stable hyperthyroidism, reaching around 88% sensitivity and 81% to 83% specificity in cross-validation and 80%/75% in testing. Blood samples also contained most of the expanded thyroid clonotypes (frequency above 0.001), which suggests that blood repertoires may reflect thyroid immune responses. No statistical method was used to set the sample size in advance, and investigators knew the group allocation.

Clipping removes 6 bases from V and 5 bases from J, with 13 as the unmatched junction base count. The CDR3, from cysteine to phenylalanine, totals 14 residues. Only CDR3 DNA remains: 42 bases, in frame from the first base. Per the germline V gene (reference sequence), DFQATT is the CDR1 and SNEGSKA is the CDR2. In the ophthalmopathy patients, disease was moderately to severely active, with a Clinical Activity Score of 3 or more, a NOSPECS grade of 4 or more, and a duration of less than 3 months. The study excluded patients with uncontrolled infections, other autoimmune diseases, pregnancy or lactation. Clinical symptoms, serum thyroxine and TRAb, thyroid ultrasound, and orbital computed tomography formed the basis for the diagnoses. Ficoll-Paque density gradient centrifugation was used to isolate PBMCs from around 10 ml of fresh peripheral blood. Total RNA was extracted with Trizol reagent, and quality was checked on an Agilent 2100 Bioanalyzer.

This clonotype was counted many times. What antigen it recognizes has not been identified. No per-base quality is available; no much larger clone lies one base away. Amplification of TCR beta CDR3 regions was carried out from RNA transcripts. For the first round of RT-PCR on the TCR CDR3, the HTBI primer set was used together with the Qiagen OneStep RT-PCR kit. A second multiplex PCR round built the libraries, followed by size selection and purification. Libraries were sequenced paired-end with 100 bp reads on an Illumina HiSeq2000. As for the authors' bioinformatics: SOAPnuke was used to process the raw data, with reads discarded if the reads contained adapters or uncalled bases, had a mean Phred below 15, or lacked an exact constant-primer or identifier match. COPE v1.2.5 was used to merge high-quality paired reads, and clonotypes were defined as unique nucleotide sequences. Clonotypes were aligned to IMGT TRBV, TRBD and TRBJ reference segments using MiTCR v1.1. The analysis was restricted to V-J combinations with a frequency above 0.0001, which together covered about 99% of the repertoires. A TCS score was defined as the ratio between F50 (clonal expansion) and ExV (chaos), using BLOSUM62-based TCRdist between CDR3 peptides within each V-J. Welch's t-statistics and random forest reduced fewer than 600 V-J features to about 12, which were used in a naive Bayes classifier (R e1071). TCRdb redid the processing of the public reads, applying fastp at Q25 and MiXCR, and retained in-frame beta chains. Entries are consolidated by CDR3 protein sequence, retaining the most common genes and DNA. The V and J calls, along with clone size, are taken from TCRdb and not from the paper's own processing. This sample gives fewer than 650,000 distinct CDR3 sequences in total; 14% of them show up just once. The biggest ten clones account for approximately 6.4% of the sample.

The receptor chain draws on TRBV20-1 and TRBJ2-7, and TRBD2 matches 7 of the central bases. The sequence came from a woman under 30 with Graves' ophthalmopathy. Sequenced material: blood. Read as DNA, the sequence is TGCAGTGCGGAAACTAGGGTGGGGGGGGACGAGCAGTACTTC. This translates into CSAETRVGGDEQYF.